This T cell receptor (beta chain) was sequenced during a study of blood T cell repertoires in COVID-19. Study information: Acute and convalescent COVID-19 specimens originated in the United States, Italy and Spain. In each case, the material was cDNA or gDNA derived from T cells, B-cell-depleted T cells, or PBMCs.

How the authors handled the data: Reference gene primers were amplified, and this amplification served to estimate nucleated cell counts. Sequenced by immunoSEQ multiplex PCR; TCRdb stores in-frame clones only, minus some. For V, J and clone size, that table is used; D and trimming come from the DNA. The repertoire consists of 350,000 to 550,000 clones, with 80% to 90% occurring once and the leading ten covering roughly 4.3%. The V gene's germline CDR1 is GTSNPN and CDR2 SVGIG (reference sequence). The CDR3 is 15 residues long. V lost 0 bases and J lost 1; bases outside the gene matches: 5. The material sequenced was peripheral blood. The TCR was taken from a young woman with acute or convalescent COVID-19. The chain employs TRBV30 and TRBJ2-5; 7 bases agree with TRBD1. The CDR3 DNA sequence: TGTGCCTGGAGTGTACAGGGGAAAACCCAAGAGACCCAGTACTTC. It specifies CAWSVQGKTQETQYF.